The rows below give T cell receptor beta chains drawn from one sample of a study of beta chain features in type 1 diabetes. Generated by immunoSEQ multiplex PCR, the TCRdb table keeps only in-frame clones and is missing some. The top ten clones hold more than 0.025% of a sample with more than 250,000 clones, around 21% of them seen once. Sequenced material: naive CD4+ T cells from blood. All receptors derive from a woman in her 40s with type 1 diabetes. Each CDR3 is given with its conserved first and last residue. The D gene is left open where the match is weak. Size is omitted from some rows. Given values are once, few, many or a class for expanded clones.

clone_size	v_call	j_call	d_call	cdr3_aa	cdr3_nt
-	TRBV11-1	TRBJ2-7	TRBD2	CASSHRTSGGSYEQYF	TGTGCCAGCAGCCACCGGACTAGCGGGGGCTCCTACGAGCAGTACTTC
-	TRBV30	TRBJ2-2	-	CASAGDANTGELFF	TGTGCCTCCGCAGGGGACGCGAACACCGGGGAGCTGTTTTTT
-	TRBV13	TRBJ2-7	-	CASSQGGRGTYEQYF	TGTGCCAGCAGCCAGGGGGGTAGGGGAACCTACGAGCAGTACTTC
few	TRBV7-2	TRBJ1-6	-	CASSLGGPGDSPLHF	TGTGCCAGCAGCTTAGGAGGGCCCGGGGATTCACCCCTCCACTTT
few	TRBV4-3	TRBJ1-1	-	CASRRGTTEAFF	TGCGCCAGCAGGAGGGGGACCACTGAAGCTTTCTTT
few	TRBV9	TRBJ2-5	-	CASSVGTRMGEETQYF	TGTGCCAGCAGCGTGGGGACACGTATGGGGGAAGAGACCCAGTACTTC
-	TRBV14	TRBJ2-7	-	CASSQDYVEQYF	TGTGCCAGCAGCCAAGACTATGTCGAGCAGTACTTC
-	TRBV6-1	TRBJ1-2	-	CASRFSDGGQGGYTF	TGTGCCAGCAGATTTTCGGACGGAGGCCAGGGGGGCTACACCTTC
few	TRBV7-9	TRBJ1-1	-	CASSLLANTEAFF	TGTGCCAGCAGCTTATTGGCTAACACTGAAGCTTTCTTT
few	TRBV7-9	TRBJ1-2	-	CASSPREGATDYGYTF	TGTGCCAGCAGCCCGCGCGAAGGGGCGACGGACTATGGCTACACCTTC
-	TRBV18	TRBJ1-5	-	CASSPPSGQPQHF	TGTGCCAGCTCACCCCCCAGCGGTCAGCCCCAGCATTTT
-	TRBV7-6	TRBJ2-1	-	CASSPRDWGNEQFF	TGTGCCAGCAGCCCTCGGGATTGGGGCAATGAGCAGTTCTTC
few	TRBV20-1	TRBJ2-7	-	CSARGLYEQYF	TGCAGTGCTAGAGGTCTCTACGAGCAGTACTTC
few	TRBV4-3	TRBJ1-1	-	CASSQAQDSRTEAFF	TGCGCCAGCAGCCAAGCGCAGGACAGTCGAACTGAAGCTTTCTTT
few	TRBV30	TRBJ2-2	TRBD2	CAYRLAWGELFF	TGTGCCTACAGACTAGCTTGGGGGGAGCTGTTTTTT
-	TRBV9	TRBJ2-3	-	CASSVEQQRDTQYF	TGTGCCAGCAGCGTAGAGCAGCAGCGGGATACGCAGTATTTT
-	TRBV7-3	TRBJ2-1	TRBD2	CASSPGLAAINEQFF	TGTGCCAGCAGCCCGGGACTAGCGGCGATCAATGAGCAGTTCTTC
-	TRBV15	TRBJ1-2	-	CATSRDQGWDGYTF	TGTGCCACCAGCAGAGATCAGGGGTGGGATGGCTACACCTTC
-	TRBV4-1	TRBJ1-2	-	CASSQVQGTNYGYTF	TGCGCCAGCAGCCAAGTTCAGGGGACTAACTATGGCTACACCTTC
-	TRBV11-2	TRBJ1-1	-	CASTAALGAFF	TGTGCCAGCACCGCGGCGTTAGGAGCTTTCTTT
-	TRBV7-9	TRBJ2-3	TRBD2	CASIPGTIGYTDTQYF	TGTGCCAGCATCCCCGGGACTATCGGGTACACAGATACGCAGTATTTT
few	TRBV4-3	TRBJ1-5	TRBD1	CASSQDRWGQPQHF	TGCGCCAGCAGCCAGGACAGGTGGGGCCAGCCCCAGCATTTT
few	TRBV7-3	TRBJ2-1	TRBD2	CASSLGALAAVYNEQFF	TGTGCCAGCAGCTTAGGTGCACTAGCGGCGGTTTACAATGAGCAGTTCTTC
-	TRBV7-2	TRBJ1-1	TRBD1	CASTLQGSSEAFF	TGTGCCAGCACCCTACAGGGGTCGTCTGAAGCTTTCTTT
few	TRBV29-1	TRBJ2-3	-	CSVCPEADTQYF	TGCAGCGTTTGCCCAGAAGCAGATACGCAGTATTTT